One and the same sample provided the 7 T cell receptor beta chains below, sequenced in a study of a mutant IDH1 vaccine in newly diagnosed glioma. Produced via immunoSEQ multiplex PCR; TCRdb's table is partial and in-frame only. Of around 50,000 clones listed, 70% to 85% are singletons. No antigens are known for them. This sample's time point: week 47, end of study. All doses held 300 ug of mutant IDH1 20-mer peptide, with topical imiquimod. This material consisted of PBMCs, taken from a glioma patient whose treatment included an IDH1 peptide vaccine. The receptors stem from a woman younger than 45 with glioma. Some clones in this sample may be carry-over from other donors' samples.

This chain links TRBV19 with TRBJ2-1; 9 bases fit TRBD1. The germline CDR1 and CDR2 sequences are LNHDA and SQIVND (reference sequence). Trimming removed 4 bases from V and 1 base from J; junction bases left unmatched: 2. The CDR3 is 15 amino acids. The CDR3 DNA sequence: TGTGCCAGTAGTACGACAGGGGGGTCCTACAATGAGCAGTTCTTC. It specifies CASSTTGGSYNEQFF.

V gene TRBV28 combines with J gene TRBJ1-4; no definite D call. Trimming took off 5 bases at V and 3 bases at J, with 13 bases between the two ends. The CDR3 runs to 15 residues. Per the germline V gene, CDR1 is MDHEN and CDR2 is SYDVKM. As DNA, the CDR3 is TGTGCCAGCAGTGCTATATCGCCTCCTAATGAAAAACTGTTTTTT. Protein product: CASSAISPPNEKLFF.

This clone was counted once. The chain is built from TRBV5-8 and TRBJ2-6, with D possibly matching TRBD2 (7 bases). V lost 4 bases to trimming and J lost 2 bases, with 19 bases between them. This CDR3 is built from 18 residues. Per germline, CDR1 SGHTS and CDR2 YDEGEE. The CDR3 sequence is CASSRVQGGRPGANVLTF. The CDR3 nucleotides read TGTGCCAGCAGCCGAGTACAGGGAGGGAGGCCTGGGGCCAACGTCCTGACTTTC.

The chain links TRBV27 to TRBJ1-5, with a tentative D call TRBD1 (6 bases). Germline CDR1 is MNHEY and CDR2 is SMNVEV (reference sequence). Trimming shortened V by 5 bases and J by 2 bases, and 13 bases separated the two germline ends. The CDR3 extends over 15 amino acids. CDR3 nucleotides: TGTGCCAGCAGTCAGGGGCTGACCGGCAATCAGCCCCAGCATTTT. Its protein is CASSQGLTGNQPQHF.

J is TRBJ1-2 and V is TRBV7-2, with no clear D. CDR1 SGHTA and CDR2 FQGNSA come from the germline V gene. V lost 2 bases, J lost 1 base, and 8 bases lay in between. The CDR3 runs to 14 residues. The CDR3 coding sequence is TGTGCCAGCAGCTTAACTGCGGGTAACTATGGCTACACCTTC. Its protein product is CASSLTAGNYGYTF.

CDR3 in DNA: TGCGCCAGCAGTGAGGCGGGAACCTACACAGGGGCCCGCACAGATACGCAGTATTTT. This gives the protein CASSEAGTYTGARTDTQYF. V usage is TRBV10-2 and J usage is TRBJ2-3; maybe TRBD1 (7 bases). V lost 2 bases and J 1 base, leaving 22 bases between the germline ends. This CDR3 is 19 amino acids long. The germline CDR1 and CDR2 sequences are WSHSY and SAAADI.

CDR3 region: CASSPTSGRTGELFF. The CDR3 DNA sequence: TGCGCCAGCAGCCCCACTAGCGGGAGAACCGGGGAGCTGTTTTTT. This rearrangement joins TRBV4-1 to TRBJ2-2, with 11 bases lining up with TRBD2. Germline V gives CDR1 MGHRA, CDR2 YSYEKL. The CDR3 has 15 amino acids. The trim removed 4 bases at V and 5 bases at J, leaving 3 bases unmatched.